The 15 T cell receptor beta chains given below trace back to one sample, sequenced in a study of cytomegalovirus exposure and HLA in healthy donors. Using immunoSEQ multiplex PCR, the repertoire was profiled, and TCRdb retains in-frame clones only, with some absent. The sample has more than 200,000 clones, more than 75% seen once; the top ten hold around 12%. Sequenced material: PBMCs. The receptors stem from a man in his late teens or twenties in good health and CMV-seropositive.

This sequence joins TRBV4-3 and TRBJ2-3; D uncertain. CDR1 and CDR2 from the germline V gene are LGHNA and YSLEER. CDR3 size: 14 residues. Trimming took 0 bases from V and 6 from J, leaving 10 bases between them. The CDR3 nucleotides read TGCGCCAGCAGCCAAGATCAGGCCACTGATACGCAGTATTTT. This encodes CASSQDQATDTQYF.

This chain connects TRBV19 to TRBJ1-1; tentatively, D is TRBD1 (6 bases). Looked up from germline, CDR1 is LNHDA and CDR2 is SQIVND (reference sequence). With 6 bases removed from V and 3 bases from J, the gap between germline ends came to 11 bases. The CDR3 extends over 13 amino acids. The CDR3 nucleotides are TGTGCCAGTAGAGTCAACAGGGACACTGAAGCTTTCTTT. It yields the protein CASRVNRDTEAFF.

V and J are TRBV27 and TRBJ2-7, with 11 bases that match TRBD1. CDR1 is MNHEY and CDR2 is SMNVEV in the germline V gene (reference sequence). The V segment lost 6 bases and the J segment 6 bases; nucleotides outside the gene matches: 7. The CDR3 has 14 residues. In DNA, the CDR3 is TGTGCCAGCAGAGTAGGACAGGGGGCTCTCGAGCAGTACTTC. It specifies CASRVGQGALEQYF.

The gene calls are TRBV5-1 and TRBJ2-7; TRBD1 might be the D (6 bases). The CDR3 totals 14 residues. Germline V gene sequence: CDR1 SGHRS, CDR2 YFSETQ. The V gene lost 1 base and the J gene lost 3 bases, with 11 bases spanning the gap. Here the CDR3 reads CASSLNRADYEQYF. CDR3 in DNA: TGCGCCAGCAGCTTGAACAGGGCCGACTACGAGCAGTACTTC.

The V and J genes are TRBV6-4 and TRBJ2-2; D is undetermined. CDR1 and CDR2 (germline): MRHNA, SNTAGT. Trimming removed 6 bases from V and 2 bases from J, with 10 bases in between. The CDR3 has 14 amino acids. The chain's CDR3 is CASRKLINTGELFF. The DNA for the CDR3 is TGTGCCAGCAGGAAACTTATTAACACCGGGGAGCTGTTTTTT.

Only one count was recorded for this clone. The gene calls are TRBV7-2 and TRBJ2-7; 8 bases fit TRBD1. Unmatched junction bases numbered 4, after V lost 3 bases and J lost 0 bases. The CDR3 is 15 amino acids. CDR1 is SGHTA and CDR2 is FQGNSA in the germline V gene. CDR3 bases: TGTGCCAGCAGCTTCTTGACAGGGGCCTCCTACGAGCAGTACTTC. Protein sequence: CASSFLTGASYEQYF.

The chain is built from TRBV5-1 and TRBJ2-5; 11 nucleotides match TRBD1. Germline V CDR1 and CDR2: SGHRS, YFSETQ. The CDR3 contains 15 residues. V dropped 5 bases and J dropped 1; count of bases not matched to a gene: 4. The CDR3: CASSSGTGGQETQYF. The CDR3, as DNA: TGCGCCAGCAGTTCCGGGACAGGGGGCCAAGAGACCCAGTACTTC. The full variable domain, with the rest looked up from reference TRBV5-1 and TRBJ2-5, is KAGVTQTPRYLIKTRGQQVTLSCSPISGHRSVSWYQQTPGQGLQFLFEYFSETQRNKGNFPGRFSGRQFSNSRSEMNVSTLELGDSALYLCASSSGTGGQETQYFGPGTRLLVL.

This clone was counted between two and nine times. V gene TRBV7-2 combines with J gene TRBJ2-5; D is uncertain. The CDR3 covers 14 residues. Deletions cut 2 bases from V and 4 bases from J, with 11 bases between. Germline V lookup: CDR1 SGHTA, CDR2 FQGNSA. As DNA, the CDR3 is TGTGCCAGCAGCTTATCGTACCATTCAGAGACCCAGTACTTC. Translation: CASSLSYHSETQYF.

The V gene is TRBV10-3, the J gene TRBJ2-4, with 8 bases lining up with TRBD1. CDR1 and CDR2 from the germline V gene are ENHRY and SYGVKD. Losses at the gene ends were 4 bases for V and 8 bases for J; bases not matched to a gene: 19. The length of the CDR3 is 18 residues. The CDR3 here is CAISARGQALQELDIQYF. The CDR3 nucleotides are TGTGCCATCAGTGCCAGGGGGCAAGCGCTCCAAGAACTAGACATTCAGTACTTC.

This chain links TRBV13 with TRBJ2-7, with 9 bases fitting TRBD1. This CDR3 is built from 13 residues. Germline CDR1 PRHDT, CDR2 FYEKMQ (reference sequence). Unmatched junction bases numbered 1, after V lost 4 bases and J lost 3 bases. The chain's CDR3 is CASSWGQGYEQYF. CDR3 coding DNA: TGTGCCAGCAGCTGGGGACAGGGCTACGAGCAGTACTTC.

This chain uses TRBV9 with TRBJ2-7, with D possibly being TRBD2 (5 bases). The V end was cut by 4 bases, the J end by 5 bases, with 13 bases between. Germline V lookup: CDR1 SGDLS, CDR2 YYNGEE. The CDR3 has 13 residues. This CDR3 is CASSLGVSDEQYF. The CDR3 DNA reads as TGTGCCAGCAGCTTGGGAGTATCGGACGAGCAGTACTTC.

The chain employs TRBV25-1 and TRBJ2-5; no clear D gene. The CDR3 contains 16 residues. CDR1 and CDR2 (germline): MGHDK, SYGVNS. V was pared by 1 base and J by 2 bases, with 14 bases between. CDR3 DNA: TGTGCCAGCAGTGAATTGACGGTTGGACGGCAAGAGACCCAGTACTTC. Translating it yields CASSELTVGRQETQYF. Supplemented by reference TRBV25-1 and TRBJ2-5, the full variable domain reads EADIYQTPRYLVIGTGKKITLECSQTMGHDKMYWYQQDPGMELHLIHYSYGVNSTEKGDLSSESTVSRIRTEHFPLTLESARPSHTSQYLCASSELTVGRQETQYFGPGTRLLVL.

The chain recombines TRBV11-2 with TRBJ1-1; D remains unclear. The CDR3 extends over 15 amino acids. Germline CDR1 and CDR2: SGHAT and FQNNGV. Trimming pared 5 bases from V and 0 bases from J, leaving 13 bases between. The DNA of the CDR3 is TGTGCCAGCAGCCACGAGCCCCTCATGAACACTGAAGCTTTCTTT. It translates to CASSHEPLMNTEAFF.

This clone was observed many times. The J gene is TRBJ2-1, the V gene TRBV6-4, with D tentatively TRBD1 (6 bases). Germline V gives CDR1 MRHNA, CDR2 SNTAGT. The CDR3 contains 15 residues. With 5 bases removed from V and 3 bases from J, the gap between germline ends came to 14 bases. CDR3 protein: CASSPSSQGYNEQFF. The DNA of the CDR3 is TGTGCCAGCAGTCCGAGTTCACAGGGCTACAATGAGCAGTTCTTC.

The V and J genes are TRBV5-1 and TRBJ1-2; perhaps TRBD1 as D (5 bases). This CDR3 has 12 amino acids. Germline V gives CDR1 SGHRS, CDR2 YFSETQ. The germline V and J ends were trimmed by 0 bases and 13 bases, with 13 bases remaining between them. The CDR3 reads CASSLAGLSVTF. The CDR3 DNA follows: TGCGCCAGCAGCTTGGCAGGGCTCTCTGTCACCTTC.